One sample yielded the 27 T cell receptor beta chains listed below, sequenced in a study of T cell responses to AZD1222 COVID-19 vaccine. The data were produced by immunoSEQ multiplex PCR, yet TCRdb's version contains in-frame clones alone and is incomplete. The data contain approximately 120,000 clones, 70% to 90% of them singletons. Sample: peripheral blood, taken on day 0 of AZD1222 vaccination. The receptor set was obtained from an adult in good health.

The chain links TRBV5-6 to TRBJ1-5, with 8 bases aligning to TRBD1. Germline V gene lookup returns CDR1 SGHDT and CDR2 YYEEEE. The J segment lost 2 bases and the V segment lost 4 bases, leaving 17 bases of the junction unmatched. This CDR3 is built from 19 residues. CDR3 coding DNA: TGTGCCAGCAGCACTTCCGGGACAGGTGGGGTGAGGGGCAATCAGCCCCAGCATTTT. It is translated as CASSTSGTGGVRGNQPQHF.

The genes are TRBV5-3 and TRBJ2-7; perhaps TRBD2 as D (5 bases). TRBV5-3 is sorted into the ORF group, with uncertain function. The CDR3 spans 14 residues. Trimming took 8 bases from V and 0 from J, leaving 15 bases between them. The CDR3 nucleotides are TGTGCCAGCAGACCCGACGGGGACTCCTACGAGCAGTACTTC. Encoded protein: CASRPDGDSYEQYF.

The rearrangement joins TRBV5-1 to TRBJ1-6; no reliable D call. CDR3 length equals 16 residues. V lost 1 base and J lost 4, with 12 bases in between. The V gene's germline CDR1 is SGHRS and CDR2 YFSETQ. The CDR3 spells CASSLQGSQYNSPLHF. In DNA, the CDR3 is TGCGCCAGCAGCTTGCAAGGATCCCAGTATAATTCACCCCTCCACTTT.

The chain is built from TRBV21-1 and TRBJ2-1; the table's TRBD2 call for D was not verified on the DNA. TRBV21-1 is a listed pseudogene. This CDR3 is built from 14 residues. The CDR3 bases are TGTGCCAGCAGGACCAGCGGGGGGGGTAATGAGCAGTTCTTC. It encodes CASRTSGGGNEQFF.

Note on this clone: The sample holds other DNA sequences that translate to the same CDR3. This sequence joins TRBV3-1 (or the pseudogene TRBV3-2) and TRBJ2-7; D unclear. This CDR3 is built from 12 residues. Trimming shortened V by 2 bases and J by 3 bases, and 5 bases separated the two germline ends. The germline CDR1 and CDR2 sequences are LGHDT and YNNKEL (reference sequence). The CDR3 coding sequence is TGTGCCAGCAGCCAAAGAGGCTACGAGCAGTACTTC. Residues: CASSQRGYEQYF.

The rearrangement links TRBV9 to TRBJ2-1; tentative D call: TRBD1 (7 bases). The CDR3 runs 13 residues. The V gene's germline CDR1 is SGDLS and CDR2 YYNGEE. V lost 4 bases and J 6 bases, leaving 11 bases between the germline ends. The CDR3 nucleotides are TGTGCCAGCAGCCCCAGGGGGGCCAATGAGCAGTTCTTC. Its protein is CASSPRGANEQFF.

The V and J genes are TRBV5-8 and TRBJ2-2; D gene ambiguous. V lost 5 bases and J lost 2, with 10 bases in between. Germline V lookup: CDR1 SGHTS, CDR2 YDEGEE. This CDR3 contains 14 residues. The DNA for the CDR3 is TGTGCCAGCAGAGGCAGGCATAACACCGGGGAGCTGTTTTTT. This encodes CASRGRHNTGELFF.

The CDR3 loop reads CASSQDPDSNEQFF. The CDR3 DNA reads as TGTGCCAGCAGCCAAGATCCGGACTCCAATGAGCAGTTCTTC. This chain connects TRBV3-1 (or the pseudogene TRBV3-2) to TRBJ2-1; a possible D gene is TRBD2 (5 bases). The germline V and J ends were trimmed by 0 bases and 6 bases, with 9 bases remaining between them. CDR1 is LGHDT and CDR2 is YNNKEL in the germline V gene (reference sequence). The CDR3 contains 14 residues.

This clone was recorded a few times. This chain connects TRBV24-1 to TRBJ2-2; 8 nucleotides match TRBD2. The CDR3 spans 16 residues. Germline assignment: CDR1 KGHDR and CDR2 SFDVKD. V was clipped by 9 bases and J by 0 bases; unmatched bases: 8. The CDR3, as DNA: TGTGCCACCGGGCGGGGGGACGGACCGAACACCGGGGAGCTGTTTTTT. Translating gives CATGRGDGPNTGELFF.

This clone has a single count. CDR3 sequence reads: CASRRRTTVHNEQFF. The DNA of the CDR3 is TGTGCCAGCAGGAGGAGGACGACCGTCCACAATGAGCAGTTCTTC. The rearrangement links TRBV6-5 to TRBJ2-1; possible D gene TRBD2, 5 bases. The length of the CDR3 is 15 residues. Germline CDR1 MNHEY, CDR2 SVGAGI. Trimming pared 6 bases from V and 5 bases from J, leaving 17 bases between.

This rearrangement joins TRBV27 to TRBJ1-2, with 8 bases lining up with TRBD1. This CDR3 is 13 amino acids long. Trimming took 4 bases from V and 6 from J; bases not matched to a gene: 4. Germline CDR1 MNHEY, CDR2 SMNVEV (reference sequence). The CDR3 nucleotides read TGTGCCAGCAGTTCAGGGGGCGCGGATGGCTACACCTTC. Its protein is CASSSGGADGYTF.

The chain links TRBV27 to TRBJ2-3, with 9 positions matching TRBD1. The CDR3 consists of 16 residues. Germline V gene sequence: CDR1 MNHEY, CDR2 SMNVEV (reference sequence). Losses at the gene ends were 4 bases for V and 5 bases for J; bases not matched to a gene: 10. CDR3 nucleotides: TGTGCCAGCAGTTACGCCACAGGGGGCGCGAAAGATACGCAGTATTTT. Amino acid sequence: CASSYATGGAKDTQYF.

The chain couples TRBV5-1 to TRBJ1-6; D is undetermined. CDR1 and CDR2 (germline): SGHRS, YFSETQ. V was cut by 2 bases and J by 7 bases, with 10 bases left in between. The CDR3 sequence is 14 residues long. CDR3 protein: CASSFGFENSPLHF. The DNA of the CDR3 is TGCGCCAGCAGCTTTGGGTTTGAAAATTCACCCCTCCACTTT.

V gene TRBV18 combines with J gene TRBJ2-2; D might be TRBD2 (6 bases). V lost 2 bases, J lost 1 base, and 11 bases lay in between. CDR3 length: 16 amino acids. Germline V CDR1 and CDR2: KGHSH, LQKENI. CDR3 nucleotides: TGTGCCAGCTCACCAAGATCGGAGGGGAACACCGGGGAGCTGTTTTTT. The encoded protein is CASSPRSEGNTGELFF.

V and J are TRBV3-1 (or the pseudogene TRBV3-2) and TRBJ2-7; 15 bases fit TRBD2. Germline CDR1 LGHDT, CDR2 YNNKEL (reference sequence). Trimming cost V 0 bases and J 5 bases; bases outside gene matches: 5. There are 17 residues in the CDR3. In DNA form, the CDR3 reads TGTGCCAGCAGCCAAGATGCCGGGACTAGCGGGAGGAACGAGCAGTACTTC. Translated, it gives CASSQDAGTSGRNEQYF.

The chain recombines TRBV12-3 or TRBV12-4 with TRBJ2-7, with no clear D. The CDR3 has 13 residues. The ends were cut back, 1 base at V and 3 bases at J, with 7 bases in the middle. As DNA, the CDR3 is TGTGCCAGCAGTTTAGGACTCCGCTACGAGCAGTACTTC. It translates to CASSLGLRYEQYF.

V usage is TRBV6-4 and J usage is TRBJ1-1, with D possibly TRBD1 on 5 matching bases. This CDR3 contains 12 residues. The V and J ends lost 2 bases and 9 bases respectively, with 10 bases between them. Germline lookup yields CDR1 MRHNA and CDR2 SNTAGT. As DNA, the CDR3 is TGTGCCAGCAGTGACGTGGGGCCCCAAGCTTTCTTT. It encodes CASSDVGPQAFF.

The V call is TRBV6-1, the J call TRBJ2-6; D is uncertain. This CDR3 contains 13 residues. The germline V gene encodes CDR1 MNHNS and CDR2 SASEGT. The V gene lost 3 bases and the J gene lost 5 bases, with 5 bases spanning the gap. The CDR3 DNA reads TGTGCCAGCAGTGAGAGGTGGGCCAACGTCCTGACTTTC. Amino acids: CASSERWANVLTF.

The chain recombines TRBV18 with TRBJ2-1; 12 bases are shared with TRBD2. The CDR3 sequence is 15 residues long. The trim removed 4 bases at V and 2 bases at J, leaving 0 bases unmatched. Per the germline V gene, CDR1 is KGHSH and CDR2 is LQKENI. The CDR3, as DNA: TGTGCCAGCTCACGACTAGCGGGGGCCTACAATGAGCAGTTCTTC. This gives the protein CASSRLAGAYNEQFF.

Comments on this clone: A junction end diverges from the germline sequence, so it may reflect a read error. This specimen includes other DNA sequences encoding the same CDR3. V gene TRBV11-2 combines with J gene TRBJ1-2; the D is unclear. The CDR3 length is 15 residues. CDR1 is SGHAT and CDR2 is FQNNGV in the germline V gene. CDR3 DNA: TGTGCCAGCAGCTTAGATCCTGGCAGCAACTATGGCTATACCTTC. This sequence encodes CASSLDPGSNYGYTF.

The V call is TRBV7-9, the J call TRBJ2-2; 10 nucleotides match TRBD2. In germline, CDR1 is SEHNR, CDR2 FQNEAQ (reference sequence). With 7 bases clipped from V and 7 bases from J, the junction kept 6 bases outside the gene matches. The CDR3 sequence is 14 residues long. The CDR3 coding sequence is TGTGCCAGCACCGCTAGCGGGAGCGTCGGGGAGCTGTTTTTT. Protein sequence: CASTASGSVGELFF.

This clone was recorded once. V gene TRBV28 combines with J gene TRBJ1-2, with D unclear. The CDR3 loop spans 13 amino acids. Trimming took off 2 bases at V and 3 bases at J, with 7 bases between the two ends. CDR1 MDHEN and CDR2 SYDVKM come from the germline V gene. CDR3 in DNA: TGTGCCAGCAGTTTAGGAGGATACTATGGCTACACCTTC. This translates into CASSLGGYYGYTF.

CDR3: CASSPGGGEGLYEQYF. CDR3 DNA: TGTGCCAGCTCACCCGGAGGCGGGGAGGGCCTTTACGAGCAGTACTTC. This sequence joins TRBV18 and TRBJ2-7, with 7 bases lining up with TRBD2. Germline loops: CDR1 KGHSH, CDR2 LQKENI. The length of the CDR3 is 16 residues. V lost 3 bases to trimming and J lost 4 bases; unmatched junction nucleotides: 12.

This sequence joins TRBV18 and TRBJ2-7; D call uncertain. V was pared by 2 bases and J by 2 bases, with 16 bases between. Germline-derived CDR1 and CDR2 are KGHSH and LQKENI. This CDR3 is 16 amino acids long. The CDR3 DNA reads as TGTGCCAGCTCACCAGTCGACTTGCAGGTCCCCTACGAGCAGTACTTC. Protein sequence: CASSPVDLQVPYEQYF.

In this sample, this clone turned up once. V gene TRBV19 combines with J gene TRBJ2-2; possibly TRBD1 for D (6 bases). Per the germline V gene, CDR1 is LNHDA and CDR2 is SQIVND (reference sequence). The CDR3 runs 15 residues. The V end lost 3 bases, the J end lost 5 bases, and 13 bases lay between the germline ends. The CDR3 protein is CASSMTGTKTGELFF. For the CDR3, the DNA is TGTGCCAGTAGTATGACCGGGACAAAGACCGGGGAGCTGTTTTTT.

This chain uses TRBV19 with TRBJ1-1; the D is unclear. V was trimmed by 5 bases and J by 5 bases, leaving 15 bases between them. The CDR3 sequence is 14 residues long. In germline, CDR1 is LNHDA, CDR2 SQIVND (reference sequence). DNA of the CDR3: TGTGCCAGTAGTCCGCAAGTAATCGGTACTGAAGCTTTCTTT. Its protein product is CASSPQVIGTEAFF.

This rearrangement joins TRBV7-9 to TRBJ1-1; TRBD1 matches 7 bases. Germline CDR1 reads SEHNR; CDR2 reads FQNEAQ (reference sequence). This CDR3 has 13 amino acids. Losses at the gene ends were 7 bases for V and 5 bases for J; bases not matched to a gene: 7. The CDR3 sequence is CASTLDRATEAFF. The CDR3 coding sequence is TGTGCCAGCACCCTAGACAGGGCGACTGAAGCTTTCTTT.